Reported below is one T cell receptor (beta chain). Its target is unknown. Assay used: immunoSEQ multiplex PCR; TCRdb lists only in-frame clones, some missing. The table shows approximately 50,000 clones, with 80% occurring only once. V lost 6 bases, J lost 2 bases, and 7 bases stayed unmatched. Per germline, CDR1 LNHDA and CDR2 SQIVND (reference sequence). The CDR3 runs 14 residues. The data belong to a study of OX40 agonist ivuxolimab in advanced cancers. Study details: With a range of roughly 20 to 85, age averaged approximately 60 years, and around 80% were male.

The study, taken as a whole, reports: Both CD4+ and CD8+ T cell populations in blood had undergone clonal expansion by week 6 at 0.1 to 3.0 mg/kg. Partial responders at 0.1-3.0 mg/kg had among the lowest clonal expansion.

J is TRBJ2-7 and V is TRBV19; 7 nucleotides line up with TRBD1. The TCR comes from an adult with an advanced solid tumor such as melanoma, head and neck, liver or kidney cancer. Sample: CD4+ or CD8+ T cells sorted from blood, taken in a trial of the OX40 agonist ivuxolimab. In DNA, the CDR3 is TGTGCCAGTAGACTCGAGGGGGCTACCTACGAGCAGTACTTC. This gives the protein CASRLEGATYEQYF.